These 8 T cell receptor beta chains originate from one sample sequenced in a study of cytomegalovirus exposure and HLA in healthy donors. The PCR had 60 Vbeta and 13 Jbeta primers. Method: immunoSEQ multiplex PCR; TCRdb's copy keeps in-frame clones and lacks some. The data hold some 180,000 clones, with about 79% observed a single time. The sequenced material came from PBMCs. All receptors come from a man younger than 35 in good health and CMV-seronegative.

This clone occurred a few times. The chain employs TRBV5-1 and TRBJ2-7, with a possible D match to TRBD1 (5 bases). Germline CDR1 is SGHRS and CDR2 is YFSETQ. Trimming removed 4 bases at V and 2 bases at J, with 10 bases between. CDR3 size: 13 residues. CDR3 bases: TGCGCCAGCAGCCGCGGACATACCTACGAGCAGTACTTC. Protein sequence: CASSRGHTYEQYF.

The J gene is TRBJ1-1, the V gene TRBV27; no clear D gene. The germline V gene encodes CDR1 MNHEY and CDR2 SMNVEV (reference sequence). V lost 5 bases and J 2 bases, leaving 9 bases between the germline ends. There are 13 residues in the CDR3. The CDR3 nucleotides are TGTGCCAGCAGTCCAGATGTTAACACTGAAGCTTTCTTT. It is translated as CASSPDVNTEAFF.

The chain employs TRBV9 and TRBJ2-7, with D tentatively TRBD1 (6 bases). V was shortened by 0 bases and J by 4 bases, with 11 bases between the two germline ends. The CDR3 has 14 amino acids. CDR1 is SGDLS, CDR2 YYNGEE, per germline. In DNA form, the CDR3 reads TGTGCCAGCAGCGTAGGTGTGGGGGCGTACGAGCAGTACTTC. The encoded protein is CASSVGVGAYEQYF.

V gene TRBV30 combines with J gene TRBJ1-3; D not resolved. The CDR3 is 14 amino acids. The germline V gene has CDR1 GTSNPN and CDR2 SVGIG (reference sequence). The germline V and J ends were trimmed by 1 base and 0 bases, with 7 bases remaining between them. The CDR3 bases are TGTGCCTGGAGTGACTCCAACTCTGGAAACACCATATATTTT. Translating it yields CAWSDSNSGNTIYF.

This clone was recorded a few times. J is TRBJ1-1 and V is TRBV6-1, with no clear D. V dropped 6 bases and J dropped 0 bases, with 11 bases sitting between them. Germline values: CDR1 MNHNS, CDR2 SASEGT. This CDR3 contains 14 residues. The CDR3 loop is CASSGREMNTEAFF. The CDR3 nucleotides are TGTGCCAGCAGCGGACGGGAAATGAACACTGAAGCTTTCTTT.

About this clone itself: A junction boundary mismatches the germline segment, possibly from a read error. The V call is TRBV7-9, the J call TRBJ2-3; D might be TRBD2 (5 bases). The length of the CDR3 is 15 residues. The germline gives CDR1 SEHNR, CDR2 FQNEAQ (reference sequence). CDR3 region: CSSSLSGSSTDTQYF. The CDR3 region has the DNA TGTTCCAGCAGCCTAAGCGGTTCTAGCACAGATACGCAGTATTTT.

The rearrangement joins TRBV2 to TRBJ2-3; 7 bases align to TRBD2. Germline lookup yields CDR1 SNHLY and CDR2 FYNNEI. The CDR3 extends over 14 amino acids. V gave up 7 bases and J gave up 2 bases; unmatched junction bases: 6. CDR3 region: CASNKLANTDTQYF. The CDR3 DNA sequence: TGTGCCAGCAACAAACTAGCGAACACAGATACGCAGTATTTT.

The chain uses TRBV20-1 and TRBJ2-7, with 7 bases aligning to TRBD2. Germline V gene sequence: CDR1 DFQATT, CDR2 SNEGSKA (reference sequence). J gave up 7 bases and V 3 bases, and 3 bases lay outside the gene matches. This CDR3 has 11 amino acids. CDR3 amino acids: CSARTSREQYF. The DNA for the CDR3 is TGCAGTGCTAGGACTAGCCGGGAGCAGTACTTC.